This T cell receptor (beta chain) originates from a study of molecular identifiers for immune sequencing clone quantification. V lost 5 bases and J lost 2; bases outside the gene matches: 4. The CDR3 is 15 amino acids. The germline V gene has CDR1 SGHTA and CDR2 FQGNSA. This clonotype was recorded at least ten times. The antigen is undetermined. The use of previously described methods and listed TCR primers produced the bulk TCR libraries. Each CDR3 protein is one row after TCRdb ran MiXCR on the PCR reads. Among 350,000 or so distinct CDR3 sequences, about a fifth were seen once, and the ten largest hold roughly 0.8%. Study-level findings and limits: It was shown that clones above 20 RNA copies held over 98% of effector molecules, but under 1% in naive cells. Single-cell amounts of spiked Jurkat TCR RNA were reportedly detectable among about a million naive cells.

Sample: naive CD8+ T cells from blood, with Jurkat cell RNA spiked in. The subset denotes: FACS-sorted CD8+CD4-CCR7+CD45RA+ naive T cells. The clonotype was recovered from a human donor in good health. Some libraries in this study had Jurkat cell RNA spiked in. The rearrangement joins TRBV7-2 to TRBJ2-5; 11 nucleotides match TRBD2. The chain's CDR3 is CASSPTSGIQETQYF. The CDR3 DNA follows: TGTGCCAGCAGCCCGACTAGCGGGATACAAGAGACCCAGTACTTC.